The rows below give T cell receptor beta chains drawn from one sample of a study of blood T cells in healthy people across ages. TCRdb itself ran the 5' RACE reads through MiXCR, one entry per CDR3 protein. In the table there are about 650,000 distinct CDR3 sequences, around 50% of which are singletons. The sample consisted of blood. These receptors came from a woman at least 80 years old in good health. Both conserved end residues are part of each CDR3. D genes are given only for firm matches. Clone size is not always given. Where it is, it says once, few, many or a class for expanded clones.

D gene,V gene,clone size,J gene,CDR3 DNA,CDR3 protein
NA,TRBV20-1,many,TRBJ2-3,TGCAGTGCTAGAGATAGGGGCAGGGGCACAGATACGCAGTATTTT,CSARDRGRGTDTQYF
NA,TRBV12-3/TRBV12-4,NA,TRBJ1-6,TGTGCCAGCAGTTTCCCCAGCCGGGGAGGGAGAGATTCACCCCTCCACTTT,CASSFPSRGGRDSPLHF
NA,TRBV25-1,NA,TRBJ2-3,TGTGCCAGCAGTGATGAAGGCAGTTGGAGCACAGATACGCAGTATTTT,CASSDEGSWSTDTQYF
NA,TRBV20-1,many,TRBJ2-1,TGCAGTTATGAGGCGGGCCGCTCCTACAATGAGCAGTTCTTC,CSYEAGRSYNEQFF
TRBD2,TRBV7-6,NA,TRBJ2-3,TGTGCCAGCAGCGCCCGCATAGCGGGAGGTACAGATACGCAGTATTTT,CASSARIAGGTDTQYF
NA,TRBV6-2/TRBV6-3,NA,TRBJ1-1,TGTGCCAGCAGTTTCGGGGTTCCGAGAAACACTGAAGCTTTCTTT,CASSFGVPRNTEAFF
NA,TRBV2,many,TRBJ2-1,TGTGCCAGCAGGTGGGGGGTTTCGAGCTCCTACAATGAGCAGTTCTTC,CASRWGVSSSYNEQFF
TRBD2,TRBV12-3/TRBV12-4,once,TRBJ2-7,TGTGCCAGCAGTGTATGGCTAGCGGGCGAGCAGTACTTC,CASSVWLAGEQYF
TRBD2,TRBV2,NA,TRBJ2-1,TGTGCCAGCAGTGAACCGGGGGACAGGCAGGAGGGACTAGCGTACAGCTCCTACAATGAGCAGTTCTTC,CASSEPGDRQEGLAYSSYNEQFF
TRBD1,TRBV4-1,NA,TRBJ2-5,TGCGCCAGCAGCCAAGTTGGGACAGTCGAGACCCAGTACTTC,CASSQVGTVETQYF
TRBD2,TRBV4-3,NA,TRBJ2-7,TGCGCCAGCAGCCAAGACTGGACTAGCGGGTACGAGCAGTACTTC,CASSQDWTSGYEQYF
NA,TRBV28,NA,TRBJ2-3,TGTGCCAGCAGTTTATCTTCGCCGAGCCGGACAGATACGCAGTATTTT,CASSLSSPSRTDTQYF
TRBD2,TRBV18,many,TRBJ2-1,TGTGCCAGCTCACCACCGACTAGCGGGATTGCTGAGCAGTTCTTC,CASSPPTSGIAEQFF
NA,TRBV7-3,few,TRBJ2-7,TGTGCCAGCAGCCTCACGTACAGGGCCCACGAGCAGTACTTC,CASSLTYRAHEQYF
NA,TRBV5-5,many,TRBJ2-1,TGTGCCAGCAGCTTGGGGCAGGTCTACAATGAGCAGTTCTTC,CASSLGQVYNEQFF
NA,TRBV9,few,TRBJ2-1,TGTGCCAGCAGCGGTCGACTGCGCACGTACAATGAGCAGTTCTTC,CASSGRLRTYNEQFF
NA,TRBV9,NA,TRBJ1-4,TGTGCCAGCAGCGTAGGGGGCCGGACAACAACTAATGAAAAACTGTTTTTT,CASSVGGRTTTNEKLFF
TRBD1,TRBV3-1,NA,TRBJ1-2,TGTGCCAGTCACTCACAGGGGCAGGACTATGGCTACACCTTC,CASHSQGQDYGYTF
NA,TRBV4-2,NA,TRBJ2-6,TGTGCCAGCAGCCAAGAAGGAGGGTCCGCCGTCTGGGCCAACGTCCTGACTTTC,CASSQEGGSAVWANVLTF
NA,TRBV7-9,many,TRBJ2-3,TGTGCCAGCAGCCCTGGATCCCCCACAGATACGCAGTATTTT,CASSPGSPTDTQYF
NA,TRBV6-6,NA,TRBJ1-3,TGTGCCAGCAGTCCCTATGACAGCGCGCTCTCTGGAAACACCATATATTTT,CASSPYDSALSGNTIYF
NA,TRBV6-5,few,TRBJ1-2,TGTGCCAGCAGTTACTTGGGGGCTAACTATGGCTACACCTTT,CASSYLGANYGYTF
NA,TRBV29-1,many,TRBJ1-1,TGCAGCGTTGTTGGGAGCGGCTCGGTTGAAGCTTTCTTT,CSVVGSGSVEAFF
TRBD1,TRBV3-1,NA,TRBJ1-1,TGTGCCAGCGGCCACCCTGACAGGGGGCGAGGTACTGAAGCTTTCTTT,CASGHPDRGRGTEAFF
NA,TRBV5-1,NA,TRBJ2-7,TGCGCCAGCAGCTCACCAACCAGCTCCTACGAGCAGTACTTC,CASSSPTSSYEQYF
NA,TRBV12-3/TRBV12-4,many,TRBJ2-7,TGTGCCAGCTCTAGGTCGGGAGTCCCCCGCGAGCAGTACTTC,CASSRSGVPREQYF
NA,TRBV6-6,many,TRBJ2-7,TGTGCCAGCAGCCTCACCCCCTACGAGCAGTACTTC,CASSLTPYEQYF
TRBD1,TRBV12-3/TRBV12-4,NA,TRBJ1-1,TGTGCCAGCAGTCCGCTGAGGGACAGGGCTAACACTGAAGCTTTCTTT,CASSPLRDRANTEAFF
NA,TRBV6-2/TRBV6-3,NA,TRBJ2-5,TGTGCCAGCGGTGGGTCTTTCTGGCCCCAGTACTTC,CASGGSFWPQYF
NA,TRBV10-3,NA,TRBJ1-2,TGTGCCATCAGTGAGTCGGCCCCCACTCCGTACACTAACTATGGCTACACCTTC,CAISESAPTPYTNYGYTF
NA,TRBV20-1,NA,TRBJ2-5,TGCAGTGCTAGACCCTCTGCTGGGGCGGCGGGGACCCAGTACTTC,CSARPSAGAAGTQYF
NA,TRBV12-3/TRBV12-4,few,TRBJ2-3,TGTGCCAGCACCCGGGTGGGGAGGGCAGGGGTTTTGGATACGCAGTATTTT,CASTRVGRAGVLDTQYF
NA,TRBV9,few,TRBJ2-2,TGTGCCAGCAGAGCGGACACCCACACCGGGGAGCTGTTTTTT,CASRADTHTGELFF
NA,TRBV20-1,many,TRBJ2-6,TGCAGTGCTAAAGACAGGTCTGGGGCCAACGTCCTGACTTTC,CSAKDRSGANVLTF
NA,TRBV28,few,TRBJ1-3,TGTGCCAGCAGTTTATACACCTCTGGAAACACCATATATTTT,CASSLYTSGNTIYF
TRBD1,TRBV27,many,TRBJ2-5,TGTGCCACATCCAGGGGGTATCCAGAGACCCAGTACTTC,CATSRGYPETQYF
NA,TRBV7-3,NA,TRBJ2-3,TGTGCCAGCAGCCAAGGCAAGGGGGGAGCTACGCAGTATTTT,CASSQGKGGATQYF
NA,TRBV10-3,NA,TRBJ2-5,TGTGCCATCAGTGAGTCCCTAATGGGGGAGACCCAGTACTTC,CAISESLMGETQYF
NA,TRBV7-2,NA,TRBJ2-6,TGTGCCAGCAGCTTAACAGATCGACCCTCTGGGGCCAACGTCCTGACTTTC,CASSLTDRPSGANVLTF
NA,TRBV5-1,NA,TRBJ1-4,TGCGCCAGCAGCTTGGGGAGGGACGGTGAAAAACTGTTTTTT,CASSLGRDGEKLFF
NA,TRBV7-2,NA,TRBJ1-1,TGTGCCAGCAGCCCCCGTGGGGGCCGGAACACTGAAGCTTTCTTT,CASSPRGGRNTEAFF
TRBD2,TRBV7-9,NA,TRBJ2-3,TGTGCCAGCAGTTTGACTAGCGGGGGGTTAAATACGCAGTATTTT,CASSLTSGGLNTQYF
NA,TRBV5-5,NA,TRBJ2-3,TGTGCCACCACGAGGGGGACTGATACAGATACGCAGTATTTT,CATTRGTDTDTQYF
TRBD2,TRBV2,few,TRBJ2-7,TGTGCCAGCAGTGAACAAGGCGCGGGGGCCTACGAGCAGTACTTC,CASSEQGAGAYEQYF
NA,TRBV9,many,TRBJ2-3,TGTGCCAGCAGCGTATGGGGGGGCCAGAGCACAGATACGCAGTATTTT,CASSVWGGQSTDTQYF
NA,TRBV2,NA,TRBJ1-1,TGTGCCAGCAGTGAGGATTTGTTACCGAACACTGAAGCTTTCTTT,CASSEDLLPNTEAFF
NA,TRBV10-3,few,TRBJ1-4,TGTGCCACCTCAGGGATGGACTCTAAAGGCGAAAAACTGTTTTTT,CATSGMDSKGEKLFF
NA,TRBV20-1,many,TRBJ2-6,TGCAGTGCTAGAGATGGGCGGAAACCGTCTCTTGGGGCCAACGTCCTGACTTTC,CSARDGRKPSLGANVLTF
NA,TRBV7-2,many,TRBJ2-6,TGTGCCAGCAGCTTCTCTCTCTCTGGGGCCAACGTCCTGACTTTC,CASSFSLSGANVLTF
TRBD2,TRBV14,NA,TRBJ2-3,TGTGCCAGCAGCCAAGGAGCGGGGGGCCGCACAGATACGCAGTATTTT,CASSQGAGGRTDTQYF
TRBD1,TRBV5-1,NA,TRBJ1-5,TGCGCCAGCAGCCCGGGACAGGGTGAGGGGCCCCAGCATTTT,CASSPGQGEGPQHF